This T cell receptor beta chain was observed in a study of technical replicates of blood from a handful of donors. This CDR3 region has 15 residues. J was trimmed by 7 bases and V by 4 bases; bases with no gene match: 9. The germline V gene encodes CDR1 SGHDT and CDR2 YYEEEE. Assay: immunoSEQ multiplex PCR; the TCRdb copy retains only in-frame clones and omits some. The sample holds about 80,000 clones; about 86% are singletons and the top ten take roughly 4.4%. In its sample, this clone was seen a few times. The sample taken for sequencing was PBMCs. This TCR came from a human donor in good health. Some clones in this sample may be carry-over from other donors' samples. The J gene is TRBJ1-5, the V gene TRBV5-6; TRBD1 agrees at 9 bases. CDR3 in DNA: TGTGCCAGCAGCGCCCAGGACAGGGGTTGGCAGCCCCAGCATTTT. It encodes CASSAQDRGWQPQHF.